This T cell receptor (beta chain) came from a study of post-analysis software for immune sequencing data. Built from TCR beta cDNA, the libraries had unique molecular identifiers in them. MiXCR, applied by TCRdb to the PCR reads, yields one record per CDR3 protein. The data hold 350,000 to 450,000 distinct CDR3 sequences, with roughly 38% observed a single time. Between the trimmed V and J ends, which lost 5 bases and 4 bases, there was a span of 14 bases. Germline loops: CDR1 SGHAT, CDR2 FQNNGV. The CDR3 is 14 residues long. As to this clonotype: Its target is not known.

Findings and caveats of the study: Compared with controls, patients had more of five TRBV segments, including TRBV5-6, TRBV5-1 and TRBV20-1.

This chain links TRBV11-2 with TRBJ1-2, with D tentatively TRBD1 (6 bases). Source material: blood. This clonotype was sampled from a girl aged 5-17 years with multiple sclerosis. DNA of the CDR3: TGTGCCAGCAGCCAAAGGGGGGGAAGCTATGGCTACACCTTC. It yields the protein CASSQRGGSYGYTF.